A selection of T cell receptor beta chains follows, all from one sample in a study of CD8 T cells in ankylosing spondylitis. MiXCR, run by TCRdb on the 5' RACE reads, gives a single entry per CDR3 protein. The sample records under 250,000 distinct CDR3 sequences, roughly 25% being singletons. The sequencing input was blood, either unsorted or a sorted T cell fraction (not recorded which). These receptors all stem from a male donor with ankylosing spondylitis or in good health (not recorded which). Each CDR3 is given with its conserved first and last residue. The D gene is left open where the match is weak. Expanded clones get a size class; other rows say once, few or many, or leave the size out.

J gene: TRBJ1-5
D gene: -
V gene: TRBV4-2
clone size: many
CDR3 protein: CASSQHTSGEGVGQPQHF
CDR3 DNA: TGTGCCAGCAGCCAACACACGAGCGGCGAGGGGGTTGGTCAGCCCCAGCATTTT

J gene: TRBJ2-3
D gene: -
V gene: TRBV6-1
clone size: -
CDR3 protein: CASSLANTRADTQYF
CDR3 DNA: TGTGCCAGCAGCCTCGCAAACACACGGGCAGATACGCAGTATTTT

J gene: TRBJ2-1
D gene: -
V gene: TRBV5-1
clone size: -
CDR3 protein: CASSHGDFYNEQFF
CDR3 DNA: TGCGCCAGCAGCCATGGGGATTTCTACAATGAGCAGTTCTTC

J gene: TRBJ2-1
D gene: -
V gene: TRBV5-6
clone size: -
CDR3 protein: CASSTYNEQFF
CDR3 DNA: TGTGCCAGCTCGACTTACAATGAGCAGTTCTTC

J gene: TRBJ2-1
D gene: TRBD2
V gene: TRBV20-1
clone size: -
CDR3 protein: CSGCQTSGLRGEQFF
CDR3 DNA: TGCAGTGGGTGCCAGACTAGCGGGCTTAGGGGTGAGCAGTTCTTC

J gene: TRBJ2-3
D gene: TRBD2
V gene: TRBV29-1
clone size: few
CDR3 protein: CSVGYLGTSGTDTQYF
CDR3 DNA: TGCAGCGTTGGGTACCTTGGGACTAGCGGGACAGATACGCAGTATTTT

J gene: TRBJ1-1
D gene: -
V gene: TRBV24-1
clone size: few
CDR3 protein: CATSDDSSTEAFF
CDR3 DNA: TGTGCCACCAGTGATGATTCTAGCACTGAAGCTTTCTTT

J gene: TRBJ2-5
D gene: TRBD2
V gene: TRBV5-4
clone size: -
CDR3 protein: CASSSQRTSGETQYF
CDR3 DNA: TGTGCCAGCAGCTCTCAAAGGACTAGCGGTGAGACCCAGTACTTC

J gene: TRBJ2-7
D gene: TRBD2
V gene: TRBV20-1
clone size: -
CDR3 protein: CSARDRRAGGAYEQYF
CDR3 DNA: TGCAGTGCTAGAGATCGCAGAGCGGGAGGGGCCTACGAGCAGTACTTC

J gene: TRBJ2-3
D gene: -
V gene: TRBV5-1
clone size: -
CDR3 protein: CASSSGLITDTQYF
CDR3 DNA: TGCGCCAGCAGCTCGGGACTGATCACAGATACGCAGTATTTT

J gene: TRBJ2-1
D gene: -
V gene: TRBV18
clone size: -
CDR3 protein: CASSPNRALRSYNEQFF
CDR3 DNA: TGTGCCAGCTCACCGAACCGGGCCCTCAGGTCCTACAATGAGCAGTTCTTC

J gene: TRBJ1-1
D gene: -
V gene: TRBV6-5
clone size: -
CDR3 protein: CASSYSGQTEAFF
CDR3 DNA: TGTGCCAGCAGTTACTCTGGGCAGACAGAAGCTTTCTTT

J gene: TRBJ2-5
D gene: -
V gene: TRBV5-1
clone size: -
CDR3 protein: CASSLVRKEETQYF
CDR3 DNA: TGCGCCAGCAGCTTGGTCAGGAAAGAAGAGACCCAGTACTTC

J gene: TRBJ1-1
D gene: -
V gene: TRBV7-3
clone size: many
CDR3 protein: CASSAKAGAHTEAFF
CDR3 DNA: TGTGCCAGCAGCGCGAAGGCAGGAGCTCACACTGAAGCTTTCTTT

J gene: TRBJ2-7
D gene: TRBD2
V gene: TRBV20-1
clone size: -
CDR3 protein: CSAMREVYEQYF
CDR3 DNA: TGCAGTGCTATGCGGGAGGTTTACGAGCAGTACTTC

J gene: TRBJ1-1
D gene: -
V gene: TRBV5-1
clone size: many
CDR3 protein: CASSLDQGRNTEAFF
CDR3 DNA: TGCGCCAGCAGCTTGGATCAGGGGCGGAACACTGAAGCTTTCTTT

J gene: TRBJ2-1
D gene: -
V gene: TRBV5-1
clone size: -
CDR3 protein: CASSELAAYNEQFF
CDR3 DNA: TGCGCCAGCAGCGAGCTAGCAGCCTACAATGAGCAGTTCTTC

J gene: TRBJ2-3
D gene: -
V gene: TRBV20-1
clone size: -
CDR3 protein: CSASSDSSTDTQYF
CDR3 DNA: TGCAGTGCGAGTAGCGACTCTAGCACAGATACGCAGTATTTT

J gene: TRBJ2-2
D gene: TRBD2
V gene: TRBV20-1
clone size: few
CDR3 protein: CSARRVAGGPSGELFF
CDR3 DNA: TGCAGTGCCCGAAGAGTAGCGGGAGGGCCTTCAGGGGAGCTGTTTTTT

J gene: TRBJ2-1
D gene: -
V gene: TRBV5-1
clone size: -
CDR3 protein: CASSFRDSFRYNEQFF
CDR3 DNA: TGCGCCAGCAGCTTCCGGGACTCATTCAGGTACAATGAGCAGTTCTTC

J gene: TRBJ2-3
D gene: TRBD2
V gene: TRBV25-1
clone size: -
CDR3 protein: CASSEFGGRVTDTQYF
CDR3 DNA: TGTGCCAGCAGTGAATTCGGCGGGAGGGTCACAGATACGCAGTATTTT

J gene: TRBJ2-1
D gene: TRBD2
V gene: TRBV18
clone size: many
CDR3 protein: CASSTGTSAYNEQFF
CDR3 DNA: TGTGCCAGCTCAACCGGGACTAGCGCATACAATGAGCAGTTCTTC

J gene: TRBJ2-1
D gene: -
V gene: TRBV7-9
clone size: once
CDR3 protein: CASSLGPDYNEQFF
CDR3 DNA: TGTGCCAGCAGCTTAGGCCCGGACTACAATGAGCAGTTCTTC